The next 28 T cell receptor beta chains were all read from a single sample in a study of chemoradiotherapy in HPV16-positive cancers. The method was immunoSEQ multiplex PCR; TCRdb's version includes in-frame clones alone and lacks a portion of them. The data show tens of thousands of clones, approximately 89% seen once. Specimen: blood, collected from a patient who underwent chemoradiotherapy. These TCRs come from a human donor with HPV-associated anogenital cancer.

This clone was counted once. CDR3 sequence reads: CASSLTPGQNEKLFF. The CDR3 DNA reads as TGTGCCAGCAGTTTAACTCCAGGGCAGAATGAAAAACTGTTTTTT. This sequence joins TRBV28 and TRBJ1-4, with D tentatively TRBD1 (5 bases). Trimming pared 2 bases from V and 5 bases from J, leaving 12 bases between. CDR1 and CDR2 from the germline V gene are MDHEN and SYDVKM. The length of the CDR3 is 15 residues.

This chain joins TRBV5-8 and TRBJ2-1; D is uncertain. From germline, CDR1 is SGHTS and CDR2 YDEGEE. The CDR3 is 16 residues long. V was pared by 0 bases and J by 0 bases, with 10 bases between. The CDR3 DNA follows: TGTGCCAGCAGCTTGGGTACAGTGAGCTCCTACAATGAGCAGTTCTTC. Its protein is CASSLGTVSSYNEQFF.

The rearrangement uses TRBV9 and TRBJ1-1, with TRBD1 as a possible D gene (5 bases). This CDR3 has 14 residues. From germline, CDR1 is SGDLS and CDR2 YYNGEE. V lost 0 bases to trimming and J lost 4 bases, with 10 bases between them. The CDR3 sequence is CASSVGGVVTEAFF. The DNA of the CDR3 is TGTGCCAGCAGCGTAGGAGGGGTGGTCACTGAAGCTTTCTTT.

The V call is TRBV2, the J call TRBJ2-3; 8 bases line up with TRBD1. The length of the CDR3 is 19 residues. J was trimmed by 0 bases and V by 6 bases; bases with no gene match: 17. CDR1 is SNHLY, CDR2 FYNNEI, per germline. The DNA of the CDR3 is TGTGCCAGCAGCCACCACCTTGGGACAGGAACCATTAGCACAGATACGCAGTATTTT. Its protein product is CASSHHLGTGTISTDTQYF.

The chain has TRBV6-4 and TRBJ2-1, with TRBD2 matching over 10 bases. CDR3 length: 18 amino acids. After removal of 5 bases from V and 2 bases from J, the junction contained 12 bases not matched to a gene. CDR1 MRHNA and CDR2 SNTAGT come from the germline V gene. DNA of the CDR3: TGTGCCAGCAGTCGACGGGGCCTAGCGGGAGAAGCCTACAATGAGCAGTTCTTC. It yields the protein CASSRRGLAGEAYNEQFF.

The chain combines TRBV4-2 with TRBJ1-6; D is possibly TRBD1 (6 bases). Trimming cost V 11 bases and J 7 bases, with 15 bases left between them. The CDR3 is 13 residues long. Germline V gene lookup returns CDR1 LGHNA and CDR2 YNFKEQ. The CDR3 DNA follows: TGTGCCGGGGCAAGGGGGTCAAATTCACCCCTCCACTTT. Its translation: CAGARGSNSPLHF.

The chain is built from TRBV7-9 and TRBJ1-4; no definite D call. The CDR3 length is 14 residues. With 3 bases removed from V and 5 bases from J, the gap between germline ends came to 10 bases. Per germline, CDR1 SEHNR and CDR2 FQNEAQ (reference sequence). The CDR3 loop is CASSFSSANEKLFF. The DNA for the CDR3 is TGTGCCAGCAGCTTCTCGTCAGCAAATGAAAAACTGTTTTTT.

J is TRBJ1-2 and V is TRBV2, with D uncertain. The CDR3 spans 12 residues. Trimming removed 7 bases from V and 6 bases from J, with 12 bases in between. The germline V gene has CDR1 SNHLY and CDR2 FYNNEI. CDR3 bases: TGTGCCAGCACCGACGGGTCTCATGGCTACACCTTC. The encoded protein is CASTDGSHGYTF.

This clone was recorded a few times. The chain recombines TRBV4-2 with TRBJ2-3, with 14 bases aligning to TRBD2. Trimming took 3 bases from V and 3 from J; bases not matched to a gene: 8. The CDR3 length is 18 residues. Germline CDR1 LGHNA, CDR2 YNFKEQ. For the CDR3, the DNA is TGTGCCAGCAGCCAGGGGACCCGACTAGCGGGGGGGACAGATACGCAGTATTTT. Translation: CASSQGTRLAGGTDTQYF.

The chain has TRBV5-4 and TRBJ2-7; the D call may be TRBD1 or TRBD2 (5 bases each). V was pared by 4 bases and J by 3 bases, with 11 bases between. CDR3 length equals 13 residues. CDR1 and CDR2 from the germline V gene are SGHNT and YYREEE (reference sequence). Here the CDR3 reads CASSPWDHYEQYF. The DNA of the CDR3 is TGTGCCAGCAGCCCTTGGGACCACTACGAGCAGTACTTC. Full variable domain (rest looked up from reference TRBV5-4 and TRBJ2-7): ETGVTQSPTHLIKTRGQQVTLRCSSQSGHNTVSWYQQALGQGPQFIFQYYREEENGRGNFPPRFSGLQFPNYSSELNVNALELDDSALYLCASSPWDHYEQYFGPGTRLTVT.

The J gene is TRBJ2-1, the V gene TRBV7-9; D not certain. Per germline, CDR1 SEHNR and CDR2 FQNEAQ (reference sequence). V was clipped by 2 bases and J by 9 bases, with 8 bases between them. This CDR3 spans 12 amino acids. CDR3 in DNA: TGTGCCAGCAGCTTAAGGGATTCTGAGCAGTTCTTC. This translates into CASSLRDSEQFF.

The count of this clone is one. This chain uses TRBV15 with TRBJ1-4; D unclear. CDR1 and CDR2 from the germline V gene are LNHNV and YYDKDF (reference sequence). This CDR3 contains 13 residues. Trimming shortened V by 4 bases and J by 5 bases, and 8 bases separated the two germline ends. The CDR3 protein is CATSKDPNEKLFF. CDR3 nucleotides: TGTGCCACCAGCAAGGACCCAAATGAAAAACTGTTTTTT.

The V call is TRBV5-6, the J call TRBJ1-2; TRBD1 aligns across 8 bases. CDR3 size: 14 residues. Germline trimming cut 0 bases from V and 7 bases from J; bases unmatched to any gene: 5. The germline V gene has CDR1 SGHDT and CDR2 YYEEEE. This CDR3 reads CASSLGRGRFGYTF. DNA for the CDR3: TGTGCCAGCAGCTTGGGCAGGGGGCGGTTTGGCTACACCTTC.

The table lists this clone with a count of one. The rearrangement links TRBV23-1 to TRBJ2-7, with TRBD1 matching over 8 bases. TRBV23-1 falls under the ORF class, with uncertain function. Trimming at V came to 7 bases and at J to 3 bases, leaving 14 bases not matched to a gene. The CDR3 is made up of 16 amino acids. The CDR3 DNA reads TGCGCCAGCACCCTGAGACAGGGGACAAAACTCTACGAGCAGTACTTC. Residues: CASTLRQGTKLYEQYF.

The chain links TRBV5-1 to TRBJ1-2; D not certain. Germline V gene sequence: CDR1 SGHRS, CDR2 YFSETQ. The V end lost 0 bases, the J end lost 4 bases, and 7 bases lay between the germline ends. The CDR3 sequence is 13 residues long. The CDR3: CASSLAWSYGYTF. CDR3 bases: TGCGCCAGCAGCTTGGCCTGGAGCTATGGCTACACCTTC. Drawing the rest from reference TRBV5-1 and TRBJ1-2, the complete variable domain is KAGVTQTPRYLIKTRGQQVTLSCSPISGHRSVSWYQQTPGQGLQFLFEYFSETQRNKGNFPGRFSGRQFSNSRSEMNVSTLELGDSALYLCASSLAWSYGYTFGSGTRLTVV.

The V call is TRBV19, the J call TRBJ1-5, with unresolved D. The length of the CDR3 is 12 residues. The germline CDR1 and CDR2 sequences are LNHDA and SQIVND (reference sequence). The V end lost 6 bases, the J end lost 3 bases, and 6 bases lay between the germline ends. CDR3 DNA sequence: TGTGCCAGTAGCCCTGCCAATCAGCCCCAGCATTTT. This translates into CASSPANQPQHF.

As to this clone: Its ends do not fully match the called genes, so a read error is possible. This sequence joins TRBV2 and TRBJ2-5; TRBD2 might be the D (6 bases). The CDR3 has 12 residues. CDR1 is SNHLY, CDR2 FYNNEI, per germline. In DNA, the CDR3 is TGTGCCAGCAGTGATCACGCCGGAGGGTATGACTTC. Translation: CASSDHAGGYDF.

V and J are TRBV7-9 and TRBJ2-7; 11 nucleotides agree with TRBD2. The CDR3 loop spans 17 amino acids. The germline V gene has CDR1 SEHNR and CDR2 FQNEAQ (reference sequence). The junction had 6 bases not matched to a gene; V was cut back by 2 bases and J by 0 bases. CDR3 sequence: CASSLTTSGVSSYEQYF. CDR3 DNA: TGTGCCAGCAGCTTAACGACTAGCGGGGTGAGCTCCTACGAGCAGTACTTC.

The chain is built from TRBV19 and TRBJ1-5; tentative D call: TRBD1 (5 bases). The CDR3 is made up of 15 amino acids. The germline V gene has CDR1 LNHDA and CDR2 SQIVND (reference sequence). Trimming took 5 bases from V and 6 from J, leaving 17 bases between them. In nucleotides, the CDR3 is TGTGCCAGTAGTGCTGGGGGGGTCTGGGGTCAGCCCCAGCATTTT. This encodes CASSAGGVWGQPQHF.

The V gene is TRBV10-3, the J gene TRBJ2-3; a weak D match, TRBD1 (5 bases). The CDR3 loop spans 15 amino acids. The germline V and J ends were trimmed by 3 bases and 3 bases, with 13 bases remaining between them. CDR1 and CDR2 from the germline V gene are ENHRY and SYGVKD. The CDR3 DNA follows: TGTGCCATCAGTGATCGGTGGGGCACAACAGATACGCAGTATTTT. Protein product: CAISDRWGTTDTQYF.

In its sample, this clone was seen a few times. This sequence joins TRBV19 and TRBJ1-3; no firm D call. The CDR3 loop spans 15 amino acids. Trimming stripped 2 bases from V and 0 bases from J, with 8 bases between. Germline V CDR1 and CDR2: LNHDA, SQIVND (reference sequence). The CDR3 DNA reads as TGTGCCAGTAGTATAACCAAGGTCTCTGGAAACACCATATATTTT. Protein sequence: CASSITKVSGNTIYF.

The chain employs TRBV13 and TRBJ2-7; 8 bases fit TRBD1. The CDR3 totals 13 residues. V was clipped by 5 bases and J by 6 bases; unmatched bases: 6. Germline loops: CDR1 PRHDT, CDR2 FYEKMQ (reference sequence). The CDR3 bases are TGTGCCAGCAGCCTCGGACAGGGCGGCGAGCAGTACTTC. It specifies CASSLGQGGEQYF.

The rearrangement links TRBV5-6 to TRBJ2-7; no clear D gene. The germline gives CDR1 SGHDT, CDR2 YYEEEE. V was cut by 1 base and J by 3 bases, with 5 bases left in between. The CDR3 is 12 amino acids. The chain's CDR3 is CASSLRYYEQYF. The CDR3 region has the DNA TGTGCCAGCAGCTTGCGATACTACGAGCAGTACTTC.

The chain has TRBV5-4 and TRBJ2-7; 15 nucleotides match TRBD2. J gave up 5 bases and V 4 bases, and 7 bases lay outside the gene matches. This CDR3 has 16 amino acids. Germline V gene sequence: CDR1 SGHNT, CDR2 YYREEE (reference sequence). CDR3 nucleotide sequence: TGTGCCAGCAGCCCCGGACTAGCGGGGGGGCCAGACGAGCAGTACTTC. Translating it yields CASSPGLAGGPDEQYF.

This clone was found a few times. The CDR3 bases are TGTGCCAGCAGTCTCTCGGGGCTGAATCAGCCCCAGCATTTT. Translating it yields CASSLSGLNQPQHF. The chain uses TRBV6-5 and TRBJ1-5, with D maybe TRBD1 (5 bases). The CDR3 sequence is 14 residues long. V lost 5 bases and J 4 bases, leaving 12 bases between the germline ends. CDR1 and CDR2 (germline): MNHEY, SVGAGI.

The rearrangement joins TRBV5-4 to TRBJ2-1; D is perhaps TRBD2 (5 bases). Germline V gives CDR1 SGHNT, CDR2 YYREEE (reference sequence). The V and J ends lost 0 bases and 5 bases respectively, with 12 bases between them. The CDR3 totals 15 residues. The CDR3 nucleotides read TGTGCCAGCAGCTTGGGCCTATGGCGGGACAATGAGCAGTTCTTC. Its protein is CASSLGLWRDNEQFF.

J is TRBJ2-7 and V is TRBV28; 11 bases align to TRBD2. V was pared by 5 bases and J by 2 bases, with 11 bases of the junction left unmatched. This CDR3 has 17 residues. CDR1 and CDR2 (germline): MDHEN, SYDVKM. The CDR3 spells CASSPSWTSGFPYEQYF. The CDR3 bases are TGTGCCAGCAGTCCCTCGTGGACTAGCGGGTTTCCCTACGAGCAGTACTTC.

The chain recombines TRBV4-1 with TRBJ2-5; D gene unclear. This CDR3 spans 16 amino acids. Between the trimmed V and J ends, which lost 1 base and 5 bases, there was a span of 17 bases. The germline V gene has CDR1 MGHRA and CDR2 YSYEKL. CDR3 amino acids: CASSQVDKTQNETQYF. CDR3 nucleotide sequence: TGCGCCAGCAGCCAAGTGGATAAGACTCAAAACGAGACCCAGTACTTC.